This T cell receptor (beta chain) was identified during a study of blood T cell repertoires in COVID-19. Data came from immunoSEQ multiplex PCR; TCRdb stores just in-frame clones and leaves some out. The data hold about 370,000 clones, with 90% observed a single time. From germline, CDR1 is SNHLY and CDR2 FYNNEI. V lost 6 bases and J lost 6, with 8 bases in between. The CDR3 consists of 11 residues. The chain carries TRBV2 and TRBJ2-5; D unclear. This receptor was taken from a man younger than 30 with active or convalescent COVID-19. The sample consisted of peripheral blood. The CDR3 here is CASRLSQTQYF. In DNA form, the CDR3 reads TGTGCCAGCAGACTATCCCAGACCCAGTACTTC.